This entry lists 18 T cell receptor beta chains sequenced from one sample in a study of blood T cells in healthy people across ages. Together with a sample-barcoded 5' primer, a J-beta primer mix was included in a second PCR lasting about 6 to 12 cycles. TCRdb fed the 5' RACE reads into MiXCR, producing one record per CDR3 protein. The sample yields about 720,000 distinct CDR3 sequences, roughly 20% seen once. Sequencing was performed on blood. Receptors were obtained from a man between 65 and 79 years old in good health.

This clonotype has only a few counts. CDR3 coding DNA: TGCGCCAGCAGCACCAACCGGGACAGGACTGAAGCTTTCTTT. This sequence encodes CASSTNRDRTEAFF. This rearrangement joins TRBV5-1 to TRBJ1-1, with 8 bases matching TRBD1. This CDR3 contains 14 residues. V lost 4 bases and J lost 5; bases outside the gene matches: 7. CDR1 and CDR2 (germline): SGHRS, YFSETQ.

At least ten counts were recorded for this clonotype. The chain carries TRBV27 and TRBJ2-5; 8 nucleotides line up with TRBD2. V lost 8 bases and J lost 5; bases outside the gene matches: 19. Germline V gives CDR1 MNHEY, CDR2 SMNVEV (reference sequence). The CDR3 runs 17 residues. The CDR3 DNA reads as TGTGCCAGCCCTATTGTGGGGGCGGGAGGCACCCACGAGACCCAGTACTTC. It specifies CASPIVGAGGTHETQYF.

The table lists this clonotype with a few counts. Here the CDR3 DNA reads TGCGCCAGCAGCTTATCAGGGGTCCAGAGGAACACTGAAGCTTTCTTT. Its protein product is CASSLSGVQRNTEAFF. The genes are TRBV5-1 and TRBJ1-1; tentative D call: TRBD1 (6 bases). V was cut by 2 bases and J by 1 base, with 15 bases left in between. The CDR3 consists of 16 residues. The germline CDR1 and CDR2 sequences are SGHRS and YFSETQ.

V and J are TRBV29-1 and TRBJ2-2; unclear D gene. CDR3 length: 13 amino acids. Trimming left V 0 bases short and J 4 bases short, with 6 bases between. The germline V gene has CDR1 SQVTM and CDR2 ANQGSEA. In DNA, the CDR3 is TGCAGCGTTGAAGAGGACGTCACCGGGGAGCTGTTTTTT. Amino acid sequence: CSVEEDVTGELFF.

This clonotype has more than one count but fewer than ten. This sequence joins TRBV7-2 and TRBJ2-7, with no clear D. Germline-derived CDR1 and CDR2 are SGHTA and FQGNSA. The CDR3 runs to 15 residues. V gave up 1 base and J gave up 0 bases, with 10 bases separating them. As DNA, the CDR3 is TGTGCCAGCAGCTTAGACCTCTTTAGCTCCTACGAGCAGTACTTC. Translating gives CASSLDLFSSYEQYF.

This clonotype has only a few counts. This rearrangement joins TRBV6-5 to TRBJ2-3, with 11 bases identical to TRBD2. The CDR3 totals 16 residues. V shed 6 bases and J 3 bases; nucleotides not matched to a gene: 8. Germline-derived CDR1 and CDR2 are MNHEY and SVGAGI. CDR3 protein: CASRTTGTSGTDTQYF. DNA of the CDR3: TGTGCCAGCAGAACCACCGGGACTAGCGGAACAGATACGCAGTATTTT.

The chain couples TRBV30 to TRBJ2-5; no firm D call. TRBJ2-1 matches the DNA end more closely, so the J call is doubtful. Germline V gene lookup returns CDR1 GTSNPN and CDR2 SVGIG (reference sequence). The CDR3 is made up of 11 amino acids. CDR3 region: CAWSVGNEQFF. CDR3 nucleotide sequence: TGTGCCTGGAGTGTTGGCAATGAGCAGTTCTTC.

This clonotype was counted at least ten times. V is TRBV7-9 and J is TRBJ1-2, with 7 positions matching TRBD1. The CDR3 loop spans 13 amino acids. Per the germline V gene, CDR1 is SEHNR and CDR2 is FQNEAQ (reference sequence). V was pared by 10 bases and J by 3 bases, with 8 bases of the junction left unmatched. The CDR3: CATEDRSYYGYTF. CDR3 coding DNA: TGTGCCACCGAGGACAGGTCTTACTATGGCTACACCTTC.

V is TRBV29-1 and J is TRBJ1-2, with TRBD1 as a possible D gene (6 bases). Germline CDR1 is SQVTM and CDR2 is ANQGSEA. This CDR3 has 16 amino acids. V shed 5 bases and J shed 3 bases, with 22 bases lying between them. In DNA form, the CDR3 reads TGCAGCGTTACCACGACAGGAACGGCGGGACACTATGGCTACACCTTC. Protein: CSVTTTGTAGHYGYTF.

This clonotype was seen at least ten times. This chain uses TRBV5-6 with TRBJ2-3; D assignment may be TRBD1 or TRBD2 (5 bases each). Per the germline V gene, CDR1 is SGHDT and CDR2 is YYEEEE. There are 13 residues in the CDR3. V dropped 5 bases and J dropped 0 bases, with 7 bases sitting between them. The CDR3 sequence: CASSWGSTDTQYF. The CDR3 DNA is TGTGCCAGCAGTTGGGGGAGCACAGATACGCAGTATTTT.

This CDR3 is CASSQGRGRLPYEQYF. CDR3 nucleotide sequence: TGTGCCAGCAGCCAAGGGCGGGGCCGATTACCCTACGAGCAGTACTTC. The chain joins TRBV3-1 to TRBJ2-7, with D possibly matching TRBD2 (6 bases). CDR3 length: 16 amino acids. The V gene lost 1 base and the J gene lost 2 bases, with 15 bases spanning the gap. Germline CDR1 reads LGHDT; CDR2 reads YNNKEL (reference sequence).

J is TRBJ2-1 and V is TRBV29-1, with 10 bases fitting TRBD2. The CDR3 sequence is 13 residues long. Trimming cost V 4 bases and J 7 bases; bases outside gene matches: 4. Germline V gene sequence: CDR1 SQVTM, CDR2 ANQGSEA. In nucleotides, the CDR3 is TGCAGCGTTGCTGGGACTAGCGTTAATGAGCAGTTCTTC. Translated, it gives CSVAGTSVNEQFF.

This chain joins TRBV10-3 and TRBJ1-2, with no clear D. V lost 4 bases and J lost 5, with 17 bases in between. This CDR3 contains 15 residues. Germline V gene lookup returns CDR1 ENHRY and CDR2 SYGVKD. The CDR3 sequence is CAISVNSDDGYGYTF. Here the CDR3 DNA reads TGTGCCATCAGTGTTAACTCAGACGACGGGTATGGCTACACCTTC.

This clonotype has more than one count but fewer than ten. The J gene is TRBJ2-1, the V gene TRBV19; possible D gene TRBD1, 6 bases. CDR3 length: 14 amino acids. Deletions cut 3 bases from V and 6 bases from J, with 12 bases between. Per germline, CDR1 LNHDA and CDR2 SQIVND (reference sequence). As DNA, the CDR3 is TGTGCCAGTAGTATCTTCACAGGGCCCAATGAGCAGTTCTTC. It codes for CASSIFTGPNEQFF.

The chain combines TRBV23-1 with TRBJ2-2; perhaps TRBD1 as D (5 bases). TRBV23-1 is an open reading frame, and its role is uncertain. Trimming took 3 bases from V and 7 from J, leaving 15 bases between them. This CDR3 contains 15 residues. CDR3: CASSHQGAIGGELFF. The DNA of the CDR3 is TGCGCCAGCAGTCATCAAGGGGCGATCGGCGGGGAGCTGTTTTTT.

This clonotype was observed a handful of times. The CDR3 nucleotides read TGTGCCAGTAGTATAGATAGGACCCGGGGGGAGACCCAGTACTTC. Residues: CASSIDRTRGETQYF. The chain recombines TRBV19 with TRBJ2-5; tentative D call: TRBD2 (6 bases). The CDR3 runs 15 residues. V lost 0 bases and J 5 bases, leaving 13 bases between the germline ends. Germline CDR1 LNHDA, CDR2 SQIVND (reference sequence).

The chain uses TRBV7-7 and TRBJ2-3, with no clear D. This CDR3 is 13 amino acids long. Germline V CDR1 and CDR2: SSHAT, FNYEAQ (reference sequence). Trimming removed 5 bases at V and 5 bases at J, with 11 bases between. The CDR3 coding sequence is TGTGCCAGCAGCCCCGGTTGGGGAGATACGCAGTATTTT. Amino acids: CASSPGWGDTQYF.

This clonotype showed up just a few times. The rearrangement uses TRBV27 and TRBJ2-5, with unresolved D. The CDR3 sequence is 13 residues long. The germline gives CDR1 MNHEY, CDR2 SMNVEV (reference sequence). Trimming took off 0 bases at V and 5 bases at J, with 7 bases between the two ends. The CDR3 nucleotides read TGTGCCAGCAGTTTATCCAGTTCTGAGACCCAGTACTTC. It specifies CASSLSSSETQYF.